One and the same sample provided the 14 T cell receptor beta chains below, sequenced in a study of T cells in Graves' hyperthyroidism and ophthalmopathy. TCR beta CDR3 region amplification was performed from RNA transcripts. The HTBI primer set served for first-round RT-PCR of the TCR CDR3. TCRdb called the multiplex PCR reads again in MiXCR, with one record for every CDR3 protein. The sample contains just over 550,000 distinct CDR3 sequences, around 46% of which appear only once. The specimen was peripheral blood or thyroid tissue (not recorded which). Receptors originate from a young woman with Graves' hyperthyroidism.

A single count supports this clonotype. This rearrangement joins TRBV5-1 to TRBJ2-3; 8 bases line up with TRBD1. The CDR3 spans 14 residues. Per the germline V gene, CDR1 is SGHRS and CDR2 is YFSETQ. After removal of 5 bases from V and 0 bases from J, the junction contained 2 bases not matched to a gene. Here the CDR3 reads CASRGQASTDTQYF. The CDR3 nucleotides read TGCGCCAGCAGGGGACAGGCTAGCACAGATACGCAGTATTTT.

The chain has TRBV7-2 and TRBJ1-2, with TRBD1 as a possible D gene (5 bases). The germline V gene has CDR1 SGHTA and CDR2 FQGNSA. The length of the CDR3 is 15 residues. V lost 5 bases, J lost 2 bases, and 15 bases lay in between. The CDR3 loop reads CASSQDMTVNYGYTF. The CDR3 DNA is TGTGCCAGCAGCCAAGATATGACAGTAAACTATGGCTACACCTTC.

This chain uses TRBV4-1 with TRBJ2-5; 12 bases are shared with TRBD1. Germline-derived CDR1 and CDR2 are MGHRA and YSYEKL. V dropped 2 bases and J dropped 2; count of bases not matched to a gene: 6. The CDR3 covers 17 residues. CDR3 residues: CASSQTPGQGAQETQYF. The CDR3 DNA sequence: TGCGCCAGCAGCCAAACACCGGGACAGGGGGCGCAAGAGACCCAGTACTTC.

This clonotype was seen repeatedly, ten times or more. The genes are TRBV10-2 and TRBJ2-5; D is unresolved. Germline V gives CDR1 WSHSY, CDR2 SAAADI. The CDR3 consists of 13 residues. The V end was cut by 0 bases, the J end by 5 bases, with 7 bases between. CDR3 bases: TGCGCCAGCAGTGAGTCGGCTCCGGAGACCCAGTACTTC. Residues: CASSESAPETQYF.

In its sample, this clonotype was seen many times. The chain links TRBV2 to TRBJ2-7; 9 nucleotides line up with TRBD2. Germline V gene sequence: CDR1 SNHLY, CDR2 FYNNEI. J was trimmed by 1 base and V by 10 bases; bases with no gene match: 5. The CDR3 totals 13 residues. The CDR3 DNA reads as TGTGCCACAGGGAGCGGGAGGTCCTACGAGCAGTACTTC. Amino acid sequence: CATGSGRSYEQYF.

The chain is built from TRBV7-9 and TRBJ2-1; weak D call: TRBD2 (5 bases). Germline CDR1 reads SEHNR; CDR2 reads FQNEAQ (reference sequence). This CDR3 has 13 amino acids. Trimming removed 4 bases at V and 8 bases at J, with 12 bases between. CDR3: CASSYTIAYEQFF. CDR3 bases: TGTGCCAGCAGCTACACGATAGCGTATGAGCAGTTCTTC. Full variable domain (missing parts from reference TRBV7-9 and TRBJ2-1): DTGVSQNPRHKITKRGQNVTFRCDPISEHNRLYWYRQTLGQGPEFLTYFQNEAQLEKSRLLSDRFSAERPKGSFSTLEIQRTEQGDSAMYLCASSYTIAYEQFFGPGTRLTVL.

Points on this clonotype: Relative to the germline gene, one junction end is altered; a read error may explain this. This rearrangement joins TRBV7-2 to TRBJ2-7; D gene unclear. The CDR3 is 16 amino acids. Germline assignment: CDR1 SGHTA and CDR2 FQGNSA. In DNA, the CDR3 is TGTGCCAGCAGCGTAGCCCCCTCCCCAGGCACCTACGAGCAGTACTTC. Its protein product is CASSVAPSPGTYEQYF.

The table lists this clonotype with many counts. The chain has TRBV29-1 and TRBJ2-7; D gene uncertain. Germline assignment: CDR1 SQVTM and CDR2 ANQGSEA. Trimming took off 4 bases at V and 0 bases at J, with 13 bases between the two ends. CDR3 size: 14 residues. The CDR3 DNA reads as TGCAGCGTTGTAAAGTACCAAAGCTCCTACGAGCAGTACTTC. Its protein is CSVVKYQSSYEQYF.

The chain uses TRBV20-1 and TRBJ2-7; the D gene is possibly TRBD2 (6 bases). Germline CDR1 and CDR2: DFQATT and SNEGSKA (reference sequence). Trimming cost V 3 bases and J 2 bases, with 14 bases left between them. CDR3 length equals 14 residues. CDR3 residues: CSASLGGETYEQYF. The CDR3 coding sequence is TGCAGTGCTAGTTTAGGCGGGGAGACCTACGAGCAGTACTTC.

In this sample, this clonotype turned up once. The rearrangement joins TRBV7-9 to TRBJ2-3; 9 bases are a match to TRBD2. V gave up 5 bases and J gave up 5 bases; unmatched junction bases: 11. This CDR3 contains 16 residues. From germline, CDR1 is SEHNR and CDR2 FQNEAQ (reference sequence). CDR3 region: CASSRLSGRVVDTQYF. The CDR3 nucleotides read TGTGCCAGCAGCAGACTTAGCGGGAGAGTGGTAGATACGCAGTATTTT.

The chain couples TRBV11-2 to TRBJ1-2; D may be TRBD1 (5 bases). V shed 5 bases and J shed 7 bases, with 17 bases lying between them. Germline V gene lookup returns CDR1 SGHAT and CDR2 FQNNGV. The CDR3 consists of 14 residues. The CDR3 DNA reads TGTGCCAGCAGCCTACGGGACGAGGCTCTTGGCTACACCTTC. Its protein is CASSLRDEALGYTF.

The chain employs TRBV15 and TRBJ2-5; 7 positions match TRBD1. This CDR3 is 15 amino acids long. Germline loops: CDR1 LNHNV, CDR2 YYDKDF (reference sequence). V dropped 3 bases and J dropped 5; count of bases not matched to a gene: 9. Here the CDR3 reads CATSSQATGMETQYF. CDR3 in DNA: TGTGCCACCAGCAGCCAAGCGACAGGGATGGAGACCCAGTACTTC.

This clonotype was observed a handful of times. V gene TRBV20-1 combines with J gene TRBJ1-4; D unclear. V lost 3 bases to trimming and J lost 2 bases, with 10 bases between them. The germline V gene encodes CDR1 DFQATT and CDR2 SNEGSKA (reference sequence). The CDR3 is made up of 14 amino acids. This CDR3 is CSAREGNTNEKLFF. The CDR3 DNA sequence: TGCAGTGCTAGGGAAGGGAACACTAATGAAAAACTGTTTTTT.

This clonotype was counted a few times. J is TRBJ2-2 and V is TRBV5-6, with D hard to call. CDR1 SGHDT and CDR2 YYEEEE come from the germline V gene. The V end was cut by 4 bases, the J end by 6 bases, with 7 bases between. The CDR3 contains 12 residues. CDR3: CASSRPPGELFF. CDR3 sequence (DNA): TGTGCCAGCAGCCGTCCTCCCGGGGAGCTGTTTTTT. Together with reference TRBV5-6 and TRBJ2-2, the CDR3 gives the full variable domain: DAGVTQSPTHLIKTRGQQVTLRCSPKSGHDTVSWYQQALGQGPQFIFQYYEEEERQRGNFPDRFSGHQFPNYSSELNVNALLLGDSALYLCASSRPPGELFFGEGSRLTVL.